This TCR beta chain was sequenced during a study of blood T cell repertoires in COVID-19. Turning to the study itself: There were acute and convalescent COVID-19 samples, and they came from the United States, Italy and Spain. Sources were T cells, B-cell-depleted T cells, or PBMCs; the material itself was cDNA or gDNA.

This CDR3 has 13 residues. Per the germline V gene, CDR1 is SQVTM and CDR2 is ANQGSEA. Deletions cut 7 bases from V and 5 bases from J, with 14 bases between. Seattle cases were enrolled at active infection and followed longitudinally. In the original processing: Using reference gene primer amplification, nucleated cell counts were estimated. This table comes from immunoSEQ multiplex PCR, and its TCRdb copy is limited to in-frame clones, with some not included. V and J calls and clone size are copied from that table; D and trimming were computed from the DNA. The sample has some 300,000 clones, almost 90% seen once.

The sequence came from a woman aged 35 to 49 with COVID-19, enrolled during active disease. Sequencing input: peripheral blood. The chain combines TRBV29-1 with TRBJ2-2; D is perhaps TRBD1 (6 bases). In DNA form, the CDR3 reads TGCAGCGCGGGACACCTCGGGACCGGGGAGCTGTTTTTT. Its protein product is CSAGHLGTGELFF.